The rows below give T cell receptor beta chains drawn from one sample of a study of PD-L1 blockade in urothelial cancer. Only in-frame clones appear in the TCRdb table, and some are missing; sequencing was by immunoSEQ multiplex PCR. The sample records approximately 50,000 clones, roughly 80% being singletons. Here the sequenced sample was PBMCs, taken around atezolizumab (anti-PD-L1) treatment. The receptors were sampled from a man in his fifties or sixties with urothelial cancer. Each CDR3 is given with its conserved first and last residue. D genes are given only for firm matches. Some rows have no size entry. The others give once, few or many, or a class for an expanded clone.

TRBJ2-5,TRBV5-8,NA,NA,TGTGCCAGCAGCTTAAGCAGGTGGGAAGAGACCCAGTACTTC,CASSLSRWEETQYF
TRBJ1-1,TRBV7-8,NA,NA,TGTGCCAGCAGCCCCGCCCGTTGGAAGACAAGGAACACTGAAGCTTTCTTT,CASSPARWKTRNTEAFF
TRBJ2-1,TRBV5-6,TRBD2,NA,TGTGCCAGCAGCCTTACGCGGGGGGGCTCCTACAATGAGCAGTTCTTC,CASSLTRGGSYNEQFF
TRBJ2-1,TRBV7-3,TRBD1,NA,TGTGCCAGCAGCTTAATCCCGGGGCAGGGGGCCTTTAATGAGCAGTTCTTC,CASSLIPGQGAFNEQFF
TRBJ2-1,TRBV4-1,NA,once,TGCGCCAGCAGCCCAAGTGTGCACAGACCCAATGAGCAGTTCTTC,CASSPSVHRPNEQFF
TRBJ1-1,TRBV6-5,TRBD1,NA,TGTGCCAGCAAAAGACAGGGGGCCACTGAAGCTTTCTTT,CASKRQGATEAFF
TRBJ2-3,TRBV9,NA,NA,TGTGCCAGCAGCGTAGCTACTAGTATCGATACGCAGTATTTT,CASSVATSIDTQYF
TRBJ1-5,TRBV11-2,NA,NA,TGTGCCAGCAGCTCCCCTAGGCAGCCCCAGCATTTT,CASSSPRQPQHF
TRBJ2-3,TRBV6-4,TRBD2,NA,TGTGCCAGCAGTGACGGGACTAGCGGGGGGTCAGATACGCAGTATTTT,CASSDGTSGGSDTQYF
TRBJ1-5,TRBV2,NA,NA,TGTGCCAGCAATGACCGGGACAAGGGGCCCCAGCATTTT,CASNDRDKGPQHF
TRBJ2-5,TRBV5-1,TRBD1,once,TGCGCCAGCAGCTTGGCGACAGGGGGCGAGACCCAGTACTTC,CASSLATGGETQYF
TRBJ2-7,TRBV6-6,TRBD2,NA,TGTGCCAGCAGTGGACTAGCGACCTCCTACGAGCAGTACTTC,CASSGLATSYEQYF
TRBJ2-7,TRBV27,NA,once,TGTGCCAGCAGTTGGGGACAATCCTACGAGCAGTACTTC,CASSWGQSYEQYF
TRBJ1-3,TRBV19,NA,NA,TGTGCCAGTAGAATAAGGACAGACTCTGGAAACACCATATATTTT,CASRIRTDSGNTIYF
TRBJ1-2,TRBV5-4,TRBD1,NA,TGTGCCAGCAGCGAGACAGGGGACAACTATGGCTACACCTTC,CASSETGDNYGYTF
TRBJ2-1,TRBV5-1,NA,few,TGCGCCAGCAGAAATCCGGGGAACAATGAGCAGTTCTTC,CASRNPGNNEQFF
TRBJ2-5,TRBV7-9,TRBD2,NA,TGTGCCAGCAGCTTCGGACTAGCGGGAGGCGGGGAGACCCAGTACTTC,CASSFGLAGGGETQYF
TRBJ2-1,TRBV2,TRBD2,NA,TGTGCCAGCAGTGCATTCCCTAGCGGGGTGTTGAATGAGCAGTTCTTC,CASSAFPSGVLNEQFF
TRBJ1-1,TRBV5-1,NA,NA,TGCGCCAGCAGCTTCTCCTCTTCGGGCACTGAAGCTTTCTTT,CASSFSSSGTEAFF
TRBJ2-2,TRBV4-3,NA,once,TGCGCCAGCAGCCAAGATTTGAGTCCTAACACCGGGGAGCTGTTTTTT,CASSQDLSPNTGELFF
TRBJ1-3,TRBV30,NA,NA,TGTGCCTACGACACTGGAAACACCATATATTTT,CAYDTGNTIYF
TRBJ2-7,TRBV27,NA,NA,TGTGCCAGCAGTTTAAACAGTGTGACCTACGAGCAGTACTTC,CASSLNSVTYEQYF
TRBJ2-1,TRBV6-5,TRBD2,NA,TGTGCCAGCAGTTTACTAGCGGGAGGCCTCTACAATGAGCAGTTCTTC,CASSLLAGGLYNEQFF
TRBJ1-5,TRBV10-2,TRBD1,NA,TGCGCCAGCAGAGAGGGACAGGGGAGCAATCAGCCCCAGCATTTT,CASREGQGSNQPQHF
TRBJ2-3,TRBV11-3,TRBD2,NA,TGTGCCAGCAGCCCCGGACTAGCGGGGTCCGGAGATACGCAGTATTTT,CASSPGLAGSGDTQYF
TRBJ1-5,TRBV7-9,NA,few,TGTGCCAGCAGCCGAGGCCCTGGCAATCAGCCCCAGCATTTT,CASSRGPGNQPQHF
TRBJ2-3,TRBV7-3,NA,NA,TGTGCCAGTCGGAGGGATGGGGATACGCAGTATTTT,CASRRDGDTQYF
TRBJ1-4,TRBV10-3,NA,NA,TGTGCCATCAGTGAGGGGGCGAGGCGGGGGCAGGATGAAAAACTGTTTTTT,CAISEGARRGQDEKLFF
TRBJ2-1,TRBV6-5,TRBD2,NA,TGTGCCAGCAGTTACGCGGGGGGGGCGAATGAGCAGTTCTTC,CASSYAGGANEQFF
TRBJ2-5,TRBV7-3,TRBD2,NA,TGTGCCAGCAGCTTAAAGGCGGGGGGGCTCGGGGAGACCCAGTACTTC,CASSLKAGGLGETQYF
TRBJ1-3,TRBV13,NA,NA,TGTGCCAGCAGCTTAATGACAGCGCGTGGAAACACCATATATTTT,CASSLMTARGNTIYF
TRBJ1-4,TRBV30,NA,NA,TGTGCCTTCCGAGTTGAAAAACTGTTTTTT,CAFRVEKLFF
TRBJ2-3,TRBV19,TRBD1,NA,TGTGCCACCCAGGGGGCAATCACGGATACGCAGTATTTT,CATQGAITDTQYF
TRBJ1-2,TRBV19,NA,NA,TGTGCCAGTAGTATTCCCGCTAACTATGGCTACACCTTC,CASSIPANYGYTF
TRBJ2-7,TRBV9,TRBD2,NA,TGTGCCAGCAGCGTAGATGGGAGGGCCGCCTACGAGCAGTACTTC,CASSVDGRAAYEQYF
TRBJ1-1,TRBV19,NA,NA,TGTGCCAGTACCCTGACAGTGAACACTGAAGCTTTCTTT,CASTLTVNTEAFF
TRBJ2-5,TRBV13,TRBD1,NA,TGTGCCAGCAGGGACGGGACAGGGATCCCAGAGACCCAGTACTTC,CASRDGTGIPETQYF
TRBJ2-2,TRBV27,NA,NA,TGTGCCAGCAGTTGGGTCAGGGTCACCGGGGAGCTGTTTTTT,CASSWVRVTGELFF
TRBJ2-1,TRBV29-1,NA,NA,TGCAGCGTATCTTCGGTGCTTGAGCAGTTCTTC,CSVSSVLEQFF
TRBJ2-3,TRBV5-1,TRBD1,NA,TGCGCCAGCAGCTTGGATGGTAGGGGGCGTGATACGCAGTATTTT,CASSLDGRGRDTQYF
TRBJ2-5,TRBV27,TRBD2,NA,TGTGCCAGCAGTTTACGAGCGGGGGGGCCTACCCAAGAGACCCAGTACTTC,CASSLRAGGPTQETQYF
TRBJ1-2,TRBV7-8,TRBD1,NA,TGTGCCAGCAGCTCCCCCCGGACAGGGTGGGATGGCTACACCTTC,CASSSPRTGWDGYTF
TRBJ2-1,TRBV9,NA,NA,TGTGCCAGCAGCGTGAAAGGGGGTCAACTCGATGATGAGCAGTTCTTC,CASSVKGGQLDDEQFF
TRBJ2-1,TRBV5-4,TRBD2,NA,TGTGCCAGCAGCGCGAGACTAGCGGATTACAATGAGCAGTTCTTC,CASSARLADYNEQFF
TRBJ2-7,TRBV29-1,NA,NA,TGCAGCGTCGGAGACAGAGGAGAGCAGTACTTC,CSVGDRGEQYF
TRBJ1-6,TRBV5-4,NA,NA,TGTGCCAGCAGCTTAGGGCAGGGGAACAATTCACCCCTCCACTTT,CASSLGQGNNSPLHF